Below are 3 T cell receptor beta chains sequenced from a single sample in a study of cytomegalovirus exposure and HLA in healthy donors. The data were produced by immunoSEQ multiplex PCR, yet TCRdb's version contains in-frame clones alone and is incomplete. The table has around 300,000 clones, roughly 90% seen once. Material for sequencing was PBMCs. These receptors were taken from a young woman in good health and CMV-seropositive.

The rearrangement uses TRBV2 and TRBJ2-1; D may be TRBD1 (5 bases). This CDR3 spans 15 amino acids. V was trimmed by 3 bases and J by 3 bases, leaving 12 bases between them. Per the germline V gene, CDR1 is SNHLY and CDR2 is FYNNEI. The CDR3 sequence is CASSEFIQGYNEQFF. The CDR3 DNA is TGTGCCAGCAGTGAGTTCATTCAGGGCTACAATGAGCAGTTCTTC.

The chain has TRBV27 and TRBJ1-1; unclear D gene. Germline-derived CDR1 and CDR2 are MNHEY and SMNVEV (reference sequence). Trimming removed 0 bases from V and 4 bases from J, with 6 bases in between. This CDR3 spans 13 amino acids. CDR3 bases: TGTGCCAGCAGTTTATCCGGGTCCACTGAAGCTTTCTTT. It is translated as CASSLSGSTEAFF.

This clone has only one observation. The chain employs TRBV27 and TRBJ2-7; 9 bases agree with TRBD2. Germline CDR1 reads MNHEY; CDR2 reads SMNVEV (reference sequence). V was pared by 6 bases and J by 0 bases, with 15 bases of the junction left unmatched. The CDR3 totals 18 residues. This chain's CDR3 is CASSPRVIASGASYEQYF. Written as DNA, the CDR3 is TGTGCCAGCAGCCCAAGGGTAATTGCTAGCGGGGCCTCCTACGAGCAGTACTTC.